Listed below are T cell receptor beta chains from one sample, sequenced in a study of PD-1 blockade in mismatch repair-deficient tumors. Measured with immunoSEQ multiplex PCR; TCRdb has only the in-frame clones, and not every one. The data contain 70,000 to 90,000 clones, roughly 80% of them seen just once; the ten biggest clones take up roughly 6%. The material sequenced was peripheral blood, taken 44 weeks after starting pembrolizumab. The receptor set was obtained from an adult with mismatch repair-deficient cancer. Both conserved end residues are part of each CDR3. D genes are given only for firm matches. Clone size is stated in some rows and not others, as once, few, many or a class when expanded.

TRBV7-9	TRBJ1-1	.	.	TGTGCCAGCAGCTTACTAACAGGAGTCACTGAAGCTTTCTTT	CASSLLTGVTEAFF
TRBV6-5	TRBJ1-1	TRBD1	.	TGTGCCAGCAGCCTAAACTCGGGACAGGGGGAAGCTTTCTTT	CASSLNSGQGEAFF
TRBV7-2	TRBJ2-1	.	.	TGTGCCACCGCAATGTCGCTGTACAATGAGCAGTTCTTC	CATAMSLYNEQFF
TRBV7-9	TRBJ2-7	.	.	TGTGCCAGCAGCTCTAGGGGAACTTTTTACTCCTACGAGCAGTACTTC	CASSSRGTFYSYEQYF
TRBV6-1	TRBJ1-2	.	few	TGTGCCAGCAGTGGATCAGGGTCCTATGGCTACACCTTC	CASSGSGSYGYTF
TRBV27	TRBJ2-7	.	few	TGTGCCAGCAGTCCCTGGCATCCCTACGAGCAGTACTTC	CASSPWHPYEQYF
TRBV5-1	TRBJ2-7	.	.	TGCGCCAGCAGCCAGGGGGGGTACCCAACCTACGAAGAGCAGTACTTC	CASSQGGYPTYEEQYF
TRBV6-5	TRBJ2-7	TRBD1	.	TGTGCCAGCAGGGTGGGACAGGGGGCATACGAGCAGTACTTC	CASRVGQGAYEQYF
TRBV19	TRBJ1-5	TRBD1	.	TGTGCCAGCGGCCATGGACAGGGCTTGGGCAATCAGCCCCAGCATTTT	CASGHGQGLGNQPQHF
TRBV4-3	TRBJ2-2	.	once	TGCGCCAGCAGCCAAGTGTGGACCGGGGAGCTGTTTTTT	CASSQVWTGELFF
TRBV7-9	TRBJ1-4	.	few	TGTGCCAGCAGTTTGGCGGTGGGTGAAAAACTGTTTTTT	CASSLAVGEKLFF
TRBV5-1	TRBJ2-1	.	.	TGCGCCAGCAGCTTGGACAGGAGCTCCTACAATGAGCAGTTCTTC	CASSLDRSSYNEQFF
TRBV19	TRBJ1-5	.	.	TGTGCCAGTAGTATTCTAGAAAGTCAGCCCCAGCATTTT	CASSILESQPQHF
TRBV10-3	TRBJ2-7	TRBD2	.	TGTGCCACCAAAGCGGGAGGCCCCTACGAGCAGTACTTC	CATKAGGPYEQYF
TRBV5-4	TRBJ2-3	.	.	TGTGCCAGCACCCAGGCCGGGGGAGGCCCAGATACGCAGTATTTT	CASTQAGGGPDTQYF
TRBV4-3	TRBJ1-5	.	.	TGCGCCAGCAGCCCCGGGCTTACAGGGAACAGCAATCAGCCCCAGCATTTT	CASSPGLTGNSNQPQHF
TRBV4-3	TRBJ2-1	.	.	TGCGCCAGCAGCCAAGCAACTCTTCCCTACAATGAGCAGTTCTTC	CASSQATLPYNEQFF
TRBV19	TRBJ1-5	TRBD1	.	TGTGCCAGTAGTATTTTAGGGACAGGTGGGCAGCCCCAGCATTTT	CASSILGTGGQPQHF
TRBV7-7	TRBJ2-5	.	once	TGTGCTAGCAGCCCCCGGTCGGGCGGAGAGACCCAGTACTTC	CASSPRSGGETQYF
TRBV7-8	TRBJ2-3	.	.	TGTGCCAGCAGCCGAGGGGGTGGAAGCACAGATACGCAGTATTTT	CASSRGGGSTDTQYF
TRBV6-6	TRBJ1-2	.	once	TGTGCCAGCAGTCGCAGCGGGGCCTTCTATGGCTACACCTTC	CASSRSGAFYGYTF
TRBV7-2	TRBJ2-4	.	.	TGTGCCAGCAGTTCGGACTCCCTGGGGAACATTCAGTACTTC	CASSSDSLGNIQYF
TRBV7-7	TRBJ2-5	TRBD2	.	TGTGCTAGCAGCCCCGGACTAGCGGTCCAAGAGACCCAGTACTTC	CASSPGLAVQETQYF
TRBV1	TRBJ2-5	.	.	TGCACCAGCAGCCAAGATCTCAGGAGGGGAGTCGGGGAAGAGACCCAGTACTTC	CTSSQDLRRGVGEETQYF
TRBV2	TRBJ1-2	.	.	TGTGCCAGCGGGGGAGACAACTATGGCTACACCTTC	CASGGDNYGYTF
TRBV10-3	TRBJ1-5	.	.	TGTGCCATCAGTGAGTACGGGGGAGGTGGTGTTAGTGATCAGCCCCAGCATTTT	CAISEYGGGGVSDQPQHF
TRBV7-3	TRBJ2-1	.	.	TGTGCCAGCAGCGCTACCGGGACCCACCGGAGTGAGCAGTTCTTC	CASSATGTHRSEQFF
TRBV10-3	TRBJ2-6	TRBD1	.	TGTGCCATCAGTGAGGTGCCGGGACAGGGGATGTCTGGGGCCAACGTCCTGACTTTC	CAISEVPGQGMSGANVLTF
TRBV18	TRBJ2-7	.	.	TGTGCCAGCTCTCAGGGACTGGGCTACGAGCAGTACTTC	CASSQGLGYEQYF
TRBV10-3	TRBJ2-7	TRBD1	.	TGTGCCATCAGTGAGGAGCCTCTTCTGAGCTTTACAGGGGAATCCTACGAGCAGTACTTC	CAISEEPLLSFTGESYEQYF
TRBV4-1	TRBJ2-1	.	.	TGCGCCAGCAGCCTATTCCCCGGCAATGAGCAGTTCTTC	CASSLFPGNEQFF
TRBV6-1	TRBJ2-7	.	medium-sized	TGTGCCAGCAGTGAAGCCTGGACAGCCAATTACGAGCAGTACTTC	CASSEAWTANYEQYF
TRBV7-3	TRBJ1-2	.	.	TGTGCCAGCAGCGCGTCCCCGGTGGGGGGCTACACCTTC	CASSASPVGGYTF
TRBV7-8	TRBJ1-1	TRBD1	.	TGTGCCAGCAGCAAGGGGGACAGGGCCGGGACTTTCTTT	CASSKGDRAGTFF
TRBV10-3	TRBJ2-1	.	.	TGTGCCATCAGTGAGCCGGGGGACGCAGCGGGCAATGAGCAGTTCTTC	CAISEPGDAAGNEQFF
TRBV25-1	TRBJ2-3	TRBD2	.	TGTGCCAGCAGTGAAAGGACTAGCGGGAGTCTCGATACGCAGTATTTT	CASSERTSGSLDTQYF
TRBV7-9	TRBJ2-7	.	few	TGTGCCAGCAGCCCAAGAGAGCACGAGCAGTACTTC	CASSPREHEQYF
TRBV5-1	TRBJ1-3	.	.	TGCGCCAGCAGCTTCGGGGCCTCTGGAAACACCATATATTTT	CASSFGASGNTIYF
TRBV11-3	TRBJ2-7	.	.	TGTGCCAGCAGCCGAAATATGGGAGCCTACGAGCAGTACTTC	CASSRNMGAYEQYF
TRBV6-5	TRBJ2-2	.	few	TGTGCCAGCAGTCCGGGACACCTCACCGGGGAGCTGTTTTTT	CASSPGHLTGELFF
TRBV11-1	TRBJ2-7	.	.	TGTGCCAGCAGCTTAGGTAGCGGCGGCGAGCAGTACTTC	CASSLGSGGEQYF
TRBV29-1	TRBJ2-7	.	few	TGCAGCGTTGGACCAGGTAACGAGCAGTACTTC	CSVGPGNEQYF
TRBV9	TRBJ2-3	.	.	TGTGCCAGCAGCGTAGGGTGGAGCACAGATACGCAGTATTTT	CASSVGWSTDTQYF
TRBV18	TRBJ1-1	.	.	TGTGCCAGCTCACCACCCCCCGGGCGGAACACTGAAGCTTTCTTT	CASSPPPGRNTEAFF
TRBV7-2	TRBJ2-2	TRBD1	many	TGTGCCAGCAGCTTAGACTCGGGGACAGGGGGTACCGGGGAGCTGTTTTTT	CASSLDSGTGGTGELFF
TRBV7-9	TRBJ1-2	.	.	TGTGCCAGCAGCTTAGTCGGCAGAAAAAACTATGGCTACACCTTC	CASSLVGRKNYGYTF
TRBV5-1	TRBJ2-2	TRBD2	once	TGCGCCAGCAGCTTGCGGGAGGGTGCCGGGGAGCTGTTTTTT	CASSLREGAGELFF
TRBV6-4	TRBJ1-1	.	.	TGTGCCACTAGCATAGGGGTTGGCACTGAAGCTTTCTTT	CATSIGVGTEAFF
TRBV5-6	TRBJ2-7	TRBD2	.	TGTGCCAGCAGCTTGGAAGGGACTAGCGGGAGTGTCGAGCAGTACTTC	CASSLEGTSGSVEQYF
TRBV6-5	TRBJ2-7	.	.	TGTGCCAGCAGAGCGAAACAGGTTTACTCCTACGAGCAGTACTTC	CASRAKQVYSYEQYF